This TCR beta chain is from a study of shared clonotypes between healthy human individuals. The CDR3 length is 14 residues. Between the trimmed V and J ends, which lost 0 bases and 3 bases, there was a span of 10 bases. CDR1 is GTSNPN, CDR2 SVGIG, per germline (reference sequence). The quantity of DNA used in unsorted PBMC replicate PCRs was about 0.3 ug, corresponding to 25,000 to 35,000 T cell genomes. Libraries were prepared by immunoSEQ multiplex PCR; TCRdb keeps only in-frame clonotypes and omits some of them. The repertoire holds 490,000 or so clones, with about 82% as singletons. The chain combines TRBV30 with TRBJ2-3, with D possibly being TRBD1 (6 bases). Sequencing was carried out using PBMCs. The TCR comes from a woman aged 40 to 50 in good health. Some clones in this sample may be carry-over from other donors' samples. The CDR3 loop reads CAWSVTGLTDTQYF. CDR3 in DNA: TGTGCCTGGAGTGTAACAGGGTTGACAGATACGCAGTATTTT.